Listed below are T cell receptor beta chains from one sample, sequenced in a study of human T cells and chemical hapten exposure. Using its own MiXCR run on the RACE reads, TCRdb lists one record per CDR3 protein. The table records about 340,000 distinct CDR3 sequences, 5.5% to 8% of them present only once. The sample in question was whole blood, obtained in connection with sensitization to the hapten diphenylcyclopropenone (DPC). These receptors were obtained from a woman under 30 with alopecia areata. Some clones in this sample may be carry-over from other donors' samples. CDR3s include the opening cysteine and the closing phenylalanine or tryptophan. Each record gives: V gene, J gene, clone size, D gene, CDR3 DNA, CDR3 protein. The D gene is left open where the match is weak. Clone size, where shown, is once, few, many, or a class for clones that have expanded.

>TRBV6-2/TRBV6-3|TRBJ1-5|few|TRBD1
TGTGCCAGCAGGGAGACAGGGATGGATCAGCCCCAGCATTTT
CASRETGMDQPQHF
>TRBV7-9|TRBJ1-2|NA|NA
TGTGCCAGCAGCTTACAAACCGGGTTTATGGGCTACACCTTC
CASSLQTGFMGYTF
>TRBV6-1|TRBJ2-6|few|NA
TGTGCCACCTTAGACCAGGGTCGTTACAGGGCTCCTCTTTCTGGGGCCAACGTCCTGACTTTC
CATLDQGRYRAPLSGANVLTF
>TRBV12-3/TRBV12-4|TRBJ1-2|many|NA
TGTGCCAGCAGTTTACCCTCGCGAAACTATGGCTACACCTTC
CASSLPSRNYGYTF
>TRBV18|TRBJ1-1|NA|NA
TGTGCCAGCTCAGGAGACCGGCAAAGTGAAGCTTTCTTT
CASSGDRQSEAFF
>TRBV6-2/TRBV6-3|TRBJ2-5|many|TRBD1
TGTGCCAGCAGTTACTTGACAGGGCGAGAGACCCAGTACTTC
CASSYLTGRETQYF
>TRBV3-1|TRBJ1-5|NA|NA
TGTGCCAGCAGCCAAAGGGCCTGGAACTCACAATACGATCAGCCCCAGCATTTT
CASSQRAWNSQYDQPQHF
>TRBV10-3|TRBJ2-3|few|TRBD2
TGTGCCATCAGTGAACTAGCGGCTAGCACAGATACGCAGTATTTT
CAISELAASTDTQYF
>TRBV7-2|TRBJ2-3|NA|NA
TGTGCCAGCAGCCCTATCGGGCGGTTAGATACGCAGTATTTT
CASSPIGRLDTQYF
>TRBV2|TRBJ1-6|many|NA
TGTGCCAGCAGTGACCGATCGACAGCCCCCTATAATTCACCCCTCCACTTT
CASSDRSTAPYNSPLHF
>TRBV5-1|TRBJ2-1|NA|NA
TGCGCCAGCAGCGAGGGAAGTCGCTCCTACAATGAGCAGTTCTTC
CASSEGSRSYNEQFF
>TRBV20-1|TRBJ1-1|few|NA
TGCAGTGCGGGGGACGAATACACTGAAGCTTTCTTT
CSAGDEYTEAFF
>TRBV3-1|TRBJ2-7|many|NA
TGTGCCAGCAGCCAAGATCTTATGTGGCGGACGATCTCCTACGAGCAGTACTTC
CASSQDLMWRTISYEQYF
>TRBV7-2|TRBJ2-3|many|TRBD2
TGTGCCAGCAGCTTAGATCCAAGACTAGCGGGTACAGATACGCAGTATTTT
CASSLDPRLAGTDTQYF
>TRBV7-9|TRBJ2-4|many|NA
TGTGCCAGCAGCCGTAGAGGAGGGTTAGCCAAAAACATTCAGTACTTC
CASSRRGGLAKNIQYF
>TRBV12-3/TRBV12-4|TRBJ2-2|NA|NA
TGTGCCAGCGTCCTTGCGGGCCCTACCGGGGAGCTGTTTTTT
CASVLAGPTGELFF
>TRBV27|TRBJ2-1|NA|TRBD1
TGTGCCAGCAGAAGTGGACAGGGCGATTACAATGAGCAGTTCTTC
CASRSGQGDYNEQFF
>TRBV4-2|TRBJ1-2|NA|TRBD1
TGTGCCAGCAGTCATAGACTAAACAGGGGGACTAACTATGGCTACACCTTC
CASSHRLNRGTNYGYTF
>TRBV6-5|TRBJ2-3|few|NA
TGTGCCAGCAGTCTTAGCGGATACCTCACAGATACGCAGTATTTT
CASSLSGYLTDTQYF
>TRBV6-1|TRBJ1-1|NA|NA
TGTGCCAACAGAAGATCGGCCCTCACTGAAGCTTTCTTT
CANRRSALTEAFF
>TRBV3-1|TRBJ2-2|few|TRBD2
TGTGCCAGCAGCACGAAGCGGGGGTACACCGGGGAGCTGTTTTTT
CASSTKRGYTGELFF
>TRBV3-1|TRBJ1-3|NA|NA
TGTGCCAGCAGCCAAGCGGCGGGAAACACCATATATTTT
CASSQAAGNTIYF
>TRBV2|TRBJ1-5|NA|NA
TGTGCCAGCAGTGAGGCAGGGGTCAATCAGCCCCAGCATTTT
CASSEAGVNQPQHF
>TRBV9|TRBJ2-7|few|TRBD1
TGTGCCAGCAGCACTCAGGACAGGGAGGACGAGCAGTACTTC
CASSTQDREDEQYF
>TRBV29-1|TRBJ1-1|many|NA
TGCAGCGTTGTACGGTCCGCGGCTGAAGCTTTCTTT
CSVVRSAAEAFF
>TRBV7-6|TRBJ2-5|few|NA
TGTGCCAGCTCCATTAGCAGGGGCGCACAAGAGACCCAGTACTTC
CASSISRGAQETQYF
>TRBV10-3|TRBJ1-1|many|TRBD1
TGTGCCATCAGTGTGAGACAGGGGCGGATGGAGACTGAAGCTTTCTTT
CAISVRQGRMETEAFF
>TRBV12-3/TRBV12-4|TRBJ2-5|few|NA
TGTGCCAGCAGTTTAGTCGGCGGGGTAGGAGAGACCCAGTACTTC
CASSLVGGVGETQYF
>TRBV27|TRBJ2-4|many|TRBD2
TGTGCCAGCAGCCTGGGGGGGGAAGGCAAAAACATTCAGTACTTC
CASSLGGEGKNIQYF
>TRBV4-1|TRBJ2-7|many|TRBD1
TGCGCCAGCAGCCAACGGGACAGGGGCTCCTACGAGCAGTACTTC
CASSQRDRGSYEQYF
>TRBV27|TRBJ2-2|NA|NA
TGTGCCAGCTTAGCCCCAACAGGGACCGGGGAGCTGTTTTTT
CASLAPTGTGELFF
>TRBV6-2/TRBV6-3|TRBJ2-5|NA|NA
TGTGCCAGCAGTGAGTATAGGGACCTCCGGGAGACCCAGTACTTC
CASSEYRDLRETQYF
>TRBV6-6|TRBJ2-2|many|TRBD2
TGTGCCAGCAGTTACTCCGGTCGTCCGGGACTAGGAACCGGGGAGCTGTTTTTT
CASSYSGRPGLGTGELFF
>TRBV13|TRBJ2-7|few|NA
TGTGCCAGCAGCTTAGTAGTGGGTAACGAGCAGTACTTC
CASSLVVGNEQYF
>TRBV7-2|TRBJ1-5|few|TRBD1
TGTGCCAGCAGCTTAGAGCTAACCGGGACAGGGGGTCAGCCCCAGCATTTT
CASSLELTGTGGQPQHF